This section outlines one T cell receptor beta chain sequence together with its context. The sample comes from a study of blood T cell repertoires in COVID-19. On the study more broadly: T cells, B-cell-depleted T cells, or PBMCs provided the cDNA or gDNA that served as material.

Original processing methods: Amplification of reference gene primers was used by the study to estimate nucleated cell counts. Clones were sequenced by immunoSEQ multiplex PCR, and TCRdb holds only the in-frame ones, with some missing. The DNA was the basis for D and trimming; V, J and clone size are from that table. The sample has a few hundred thousand clones, more than 75% seen once; the top ten hold 10%. CDR1 and CDR2 (germline): LGHNA, YSLEER. The CDR3 contains 14 residues. Deletions cut 2 bases from V and 5 bases from J, with 12 bases between. Recruits, aged 18 to 89 years, lived in 25 or so US areas.

Sequencing was performed on PBMCs or T cells enriched from blood (not recorded which). This TCR was sampled from a woman aged 50 to 65 who had recovered from COVID-19. This chain connects TRBV4-3 to TRBJ1-2; D is perhaps TRBD1 (5 bases). CDR3 sequence: CASSQNPQGYGYTF. CDR3 DNA: TGCGCCAGCAGCCAAAATCCCCAGGGATATGGCTACACCTTC.